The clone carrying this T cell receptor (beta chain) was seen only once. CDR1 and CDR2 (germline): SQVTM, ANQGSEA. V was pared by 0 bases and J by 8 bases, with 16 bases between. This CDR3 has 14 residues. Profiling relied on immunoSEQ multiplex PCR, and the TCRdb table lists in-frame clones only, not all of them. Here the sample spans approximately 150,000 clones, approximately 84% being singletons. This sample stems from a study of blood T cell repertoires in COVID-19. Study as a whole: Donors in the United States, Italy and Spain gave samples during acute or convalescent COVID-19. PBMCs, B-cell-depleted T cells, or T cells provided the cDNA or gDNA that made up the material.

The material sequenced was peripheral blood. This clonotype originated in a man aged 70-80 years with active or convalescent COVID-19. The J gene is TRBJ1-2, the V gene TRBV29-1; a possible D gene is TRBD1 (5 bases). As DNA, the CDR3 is TGCAGCGTTGAAGACCCCCTCCAGGGCGGAGGCTACACCTTC. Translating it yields CSVEDPLQGGGYTF.